This TCR beta chain was recovered during a study of PD-L1 blockade in urothelial cancer. Study in general: After treatment start, blood was analyzed at 3 weeks (second dose) and at 6 weeks.

PCRs each included synthetic TCR analog templates spiked in. Sequencing used immunoSEQ multiplex PCR; TCRdb keeps in-frame clones, though not all of them. Here the sample spans roughly 60,000 clones, around 79% being singletons. The germline V gene encodes CDR1 LNHDA and CDR2 SQIVND (reference sequence). This CDR3 region has 14 residues. The V end lost 8 bases, the J end lost 0 bases, and 11 bases lay between the germline ends. Each patient presented with locally advanced or metastatic urothelial carcinoma. The sequence derives from a man in his 70s with urothelial cancer. The sample consisted of PBMCs, taken around atezolizumab (anti-PD-L1) treatment. The chain links TRBV19 to TRBJ1-3; D may be TRBD1 (5 bases). The CDR3 sequence is CASQTGLSGNTIYF. The CDR3 nucleotides read TGTGCCAGTCAAACAGGTCTCTCTGGAAACACCATATATTTT.